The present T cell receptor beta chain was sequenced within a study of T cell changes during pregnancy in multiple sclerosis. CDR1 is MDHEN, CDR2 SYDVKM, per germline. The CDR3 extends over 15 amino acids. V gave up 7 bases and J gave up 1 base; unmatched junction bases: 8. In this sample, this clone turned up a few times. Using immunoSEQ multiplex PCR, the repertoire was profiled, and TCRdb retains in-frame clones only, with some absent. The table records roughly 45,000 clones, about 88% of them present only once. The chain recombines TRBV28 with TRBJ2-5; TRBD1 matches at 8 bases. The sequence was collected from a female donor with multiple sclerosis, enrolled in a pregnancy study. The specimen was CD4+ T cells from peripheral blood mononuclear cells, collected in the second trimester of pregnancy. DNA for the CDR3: TGTGCCAGCACTCAAAGGCAGGGGGCCCAAGAGACCCAGTACTTC. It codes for CASTQRQGAQETQYF.